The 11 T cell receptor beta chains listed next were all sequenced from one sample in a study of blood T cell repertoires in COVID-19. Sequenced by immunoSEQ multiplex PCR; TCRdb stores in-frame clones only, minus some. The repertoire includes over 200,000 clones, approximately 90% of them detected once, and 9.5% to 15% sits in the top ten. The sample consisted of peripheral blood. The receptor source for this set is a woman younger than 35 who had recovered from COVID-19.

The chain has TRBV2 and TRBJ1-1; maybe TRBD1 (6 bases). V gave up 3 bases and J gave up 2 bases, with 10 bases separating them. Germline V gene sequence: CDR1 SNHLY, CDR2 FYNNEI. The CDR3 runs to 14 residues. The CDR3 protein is CASSEKQGNTEAFF. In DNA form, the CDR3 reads TGTGCCAGCAGTGAGAAACAGGGAAACACTGAAGCTTTCTTT. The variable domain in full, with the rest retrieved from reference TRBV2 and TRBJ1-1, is EPEVTQTPSHQVTQMGQEVILRCVPISNHLYFYWYRQILGQKVEFLVSFYNNEISEKSEIFDDQFSVERPDGSNFTLKIRSTKLEDSAMYFCASSEKQGNTEAFFGQGTRLTVV.

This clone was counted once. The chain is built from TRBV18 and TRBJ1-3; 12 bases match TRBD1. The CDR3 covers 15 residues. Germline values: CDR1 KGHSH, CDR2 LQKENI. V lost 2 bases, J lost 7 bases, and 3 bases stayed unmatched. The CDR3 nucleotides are TGTGCCAGCTCACCAAGGGACAGGGGGCACAACACCATATATTTT. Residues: CASSPRDRGHNTIYF.

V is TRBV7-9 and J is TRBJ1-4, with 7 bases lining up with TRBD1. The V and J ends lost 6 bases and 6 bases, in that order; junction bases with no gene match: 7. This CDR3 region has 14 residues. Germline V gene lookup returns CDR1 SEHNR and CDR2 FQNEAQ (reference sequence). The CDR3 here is CASRSAGGDEKLFF. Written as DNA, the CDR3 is TGTGCCAGCAGATCGGCAGGGGGAGATGAAAAACTGTTTTTT.

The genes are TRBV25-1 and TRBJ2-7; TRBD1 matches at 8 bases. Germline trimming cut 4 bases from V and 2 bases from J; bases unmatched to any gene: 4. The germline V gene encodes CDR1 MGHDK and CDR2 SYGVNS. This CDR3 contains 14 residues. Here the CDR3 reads CASSVGTGAYEQYF. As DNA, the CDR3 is TGTGCCAGCAGTGTTGGGACAGGAGCCTACGAGCAGTACTTC.

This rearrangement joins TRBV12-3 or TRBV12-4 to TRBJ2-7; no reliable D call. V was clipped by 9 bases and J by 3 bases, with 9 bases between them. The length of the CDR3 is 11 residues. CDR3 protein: CASSVSYEQYF. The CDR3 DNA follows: TGTGCCAGTTCGGTAAGCTACGAGCAGTACTTC.

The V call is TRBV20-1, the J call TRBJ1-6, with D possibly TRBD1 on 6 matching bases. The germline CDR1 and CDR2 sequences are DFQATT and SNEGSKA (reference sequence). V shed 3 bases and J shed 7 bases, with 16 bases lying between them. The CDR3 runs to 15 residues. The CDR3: CSASFGWGPNSPLHF. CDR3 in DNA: TGCAGTGCTAGTTTCGGCTGGGGGCCCAATTCACCCCTCCACTTT.

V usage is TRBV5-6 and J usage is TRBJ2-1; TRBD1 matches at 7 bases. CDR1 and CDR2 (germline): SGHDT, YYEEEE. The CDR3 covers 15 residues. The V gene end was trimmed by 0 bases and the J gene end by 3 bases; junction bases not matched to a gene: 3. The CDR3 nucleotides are TGTGCCAGCAGCTTGGACAGGGGCCTCTACAATGAGCAGTTCTTC. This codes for CASSLDRGLYNEQFF. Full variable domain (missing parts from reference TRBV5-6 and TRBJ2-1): DAGVTQSPTHLIKTRGQQVTLRCSPKSGHDTVSWYQQALGQGPQFIFQYYEEEERQRGNFPDRFSGHQFPNYSSELNVNALLLGDSALYLCASSLDRGLYNEQFFGPGTRLTVL.

The CDR3: CASSLRQGGGSGANVLTF. The CDR3 DNA is TGCGCCAGCAGCCTCCGACAGGGGGGGGGCTCTGGGGCCAACGTCCTGACTTTC. The rearrangement joins TRBV4-1 to TRBJ2-6, with TRBD1 identical over 9 bases. With 4 bases clipped from V and 0 bases from J, the junction kept 7 bases outside the gene matches. The germline CDR1 and CDR2 sequences are MGHRA and YSYEKL. The CDR3 runs to 18 residues.

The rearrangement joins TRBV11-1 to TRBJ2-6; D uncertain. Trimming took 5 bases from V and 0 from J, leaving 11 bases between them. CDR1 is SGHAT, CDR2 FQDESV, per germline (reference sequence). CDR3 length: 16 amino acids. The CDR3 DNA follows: TGTGCCAGCAGCATAAAAACAAGCTCTGGGGCCAACGTCCTGACTTTC. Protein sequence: CASSIKTSSGANVLTF. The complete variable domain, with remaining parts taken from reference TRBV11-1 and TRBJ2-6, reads EAEVAQSPRYKITEKSQAVAFWCDPISGHATLYWYRQILGQGPELLVQFQDESVVDDSQLPKDRFSAERLKGVDSTLKIQPAELGDSAMYLCASSIKTSSGANVLTFGAGSRLTVL.

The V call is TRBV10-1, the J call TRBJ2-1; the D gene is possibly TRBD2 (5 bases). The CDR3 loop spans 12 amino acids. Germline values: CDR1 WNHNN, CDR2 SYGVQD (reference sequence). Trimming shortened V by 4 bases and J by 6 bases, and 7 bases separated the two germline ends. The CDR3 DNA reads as TGCGCCAGCAGTGTAACTAGCAATGAGCAGTTCTTC. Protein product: CASSVTSNEQFF.

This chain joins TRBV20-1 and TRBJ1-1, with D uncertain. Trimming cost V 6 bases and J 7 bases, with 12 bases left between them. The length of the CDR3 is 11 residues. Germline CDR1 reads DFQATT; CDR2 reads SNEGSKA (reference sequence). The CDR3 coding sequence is TGCAGTGCCCACGAGGCAAGTGAAGCTTTCTTT. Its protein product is CSAHEASEAFF.